These T cell receptor beta chains were read from a single sample in a study of blood T cell repertoires in COVID-19. The assay was immunoSEQ multiplex PCR, and TCRdb's table has in-frame clones only and misses some. This table has 250,000 or so clones, approximately 89% appearing once. Sequenced material: peripheral blood. The receptor set was obtained from a woman aged 40 to 55 who had recovered from COVID-19. CDR3s include the opening cysteine and the closing phenylalanine or tryptophan. Each record gives: V gene, clone size, D gene, J gene, CDR3 length, CDR3 DNA, CDR3 protein. D genes are given only for firm matches. Only some rows state a clone size, as once, few, many or a class for expanded clones.

>TRBV11-2|once|-|TRBJ1-4|12
TGTGCCAGCAGCAGGGGATCTGAAAAACTGTTTTTT
CASSRGSEKLFF
>TRBV27|-|-|TRBJ1-6|16
TGTGCCAGCAGTTTAGGCGGGGCCACCCCTAATTCACCCCTCCACTTT
CASSLGGATPNSPLHF
>TRBV10-3|-|-|TRBJ2-7|12
TGTGCCATCAGTGCCAGCTCCTACGAGCAGTACTTC
CAISASSYEQYF
>TRBV9|-|-|TRBJ2-1|16
TGTGCCAGCAGCGTAGCTCGTCGGAGCTCCTACAATGAGCAGTTCTTC
CASSVARRSSYNEQFF
>TRBV7-2|-|-|TRBJ2-7|12
TGTGCCAGCAACAATCAGGGATACGAGCAGTACTTC
CASNNQGYEQYF
>TRBV5-5|-|-|TRBJ2-2|15
TGTGCCAGCAGCGAACAGGGCCTTAGTTCCGGGGAGCTGTTTTTT
CASSEQGLSSGELFF
>TRBV2|-|-|TRBJ2-1|14
TGTGCCAGTTCCCCTCGGGGCTCCTACAATGAGCAGTTCTTC
CASSPRGSYNEQFF
>TRBV11-2|-|TRBD2|TRBJ2-3|16
TGTGCCAGCAGAACCACGATGGGGGGGGACACAGATACGCAGTATTTT
CASRTTMGGDTDTQYF
>TRBV19|-|-|TRBJ1-2|12
TGTGCCAGTAACATTAAGGGGGATGGCTACACCTTC
CASNIKGDGYTF
>TRBV5-1|few|-|TRBJ1-2|17
TGCGCCAGCAGCTTGGAGATGTCAGGCCCTACAAACTATGGCTACACCTTC
CASSLEMSGPTNYGYTF
>TRBV2|-|-|TRBJ1-5|14
TGTGCCAGCAGTGCGAGACAGCCCGATCAGCCCCAGCATTTT
CASSARQPDQPQHF
>TRBV19|few|-|TRBJ1-6|13
TGTGCCAGTAGTGAGAACAGGGATTCACCCCTCCACTTT
CASSENRDSPLHF
>TRBV5-1|once|-|TRBJ2-2|15
TGCGCCAGCAGCTGGGGGGTCCTCAACACCGGGGAGCTGTTTTTT
CASSWGVLNTGELFF
>TRBV5-4|-|-|TRBJ1-2|11
TGTGCCAGCAGCTTGACGAGAGCCCTACTCTTC
CASSLTRALLF
>TRBV2|-|-|TRBJ1-4|13
TGTGCCAGCAGCCGGGACGGGGGAGAAAAACTGTTTTTT
CASSRDGGEKLFF
>TRBV3-1/TRBV3-2|-|-|TRBJ2-1|13
TGTGCCAGCAGCCAGGGCCAGGGAAGTGAGCAGTTCTTC
CASSQGQGSEQFF
>TRBV30|-|-|TRBJ2-5|13
TGTGCCTGGAGTAGGGACTACCAAGAGACCCAGTACTTC
CAWSRDYQETQYF
>TRBV6-1|-|TRBD1|TRBJ1-5|14
TGTGCCAGCACTGAAGGGGGCTTTATCCAGCCCCAGCATTTT
CASTEGGFIQPQHF
>TRBV19|-|-|TRBJ1-1|13
TGTGCCAGTAGCAGGACAGCGAACACTGAAGCTTTCTTT
CASSRTANTEAFF
>TRBV7-9|-|-|TRBJ1-5|14
TGTGCCAGCAGCTCACTTGGGGGGAATCAGCCCCAGCATTTT
CASSSLGGNQPQHF
>TRBV5-1|-|-|TRBJ1-1|13
TGCGCCACCGCGTCCGGGGGGGGCACTGAAGCTTTCTTT
CATASGGGTEAFF
>TRBV3-1/TRBV3-2|-|TRBD2|TRBJ2-5|16
TGTGCCAGCAGCCTGCGGACTAGCCCTTGGCAAGAGACCCAGTACTTC
CASSLRTSPWQETQYF
>TRBV6-4|-|TRBD2|TRBJ2-5|13
TGTGCCAGCAGTCAGCGGGAGGGGGAGACCCAGTACTTC
CASSQREGETQYF
>TRBV6-5|-|TRBD1|TRBJ1-2|15
TGTGCCAGCATCATACTCCGGGACAGGGGCTATGGCTACACCTTC
CASIILRDRGYGYTF
>TRBV3-1/TRBV3-2|-|TRBD2|TRBJ2-3|19
TGTGCCAGCAGCTTAACTCCACCCGCTAGCGGGGGTTACACAGATACGCAGTATTTT
CASSLTPPASGGYTDTQYF
>TRBV7-2|-|-|TRBJ1-3|14
TGTGCCAGCAGCTTAGCCTCCTCTGGAAACACCATATATTTT
CASSLASSGNTIYF
>TRBV11-3|-|TRBD1|TRBJ2-3|16
TGTGCCAGCAGCCAACGTCGACAGGGACGCACAGATACGCAGTATTTT
CASSQRRQGRTDTQYF
>TRBV18|-|-|TRBJ1-4|18
TGTGCCAGCTCACCCAGGCTGTTGGGCTTTGCAACTAATGAAAAACTGTTTTTT
CASSPRLLGFATNEKLFF
>TRBV10-3|-|TRBD1|TRBJ2-2|16
TGTGCCATCAGCCCGGGACAGGGGGCGGAAACCGGGGAGCTGTTTTTT
CAISPGQGAETGELFF
>TRBV7-2|-|-|TRBJ1-2|15
TGTGCCAGCAGCTTAAGATTGGGGGGGTCGAATGGCTACACCTTC
CASSLRLGGSNGYTF
>TRBV6-2/TRBV6-3|-|-|TRBJ2-1|15
TGTGCCAGCAGTTACTCTTTGACGGGCGGGAATGAGCAGTTCTTC
CASSYSLTGGNEQFF
>TRBV5-4|once|TRBD1|TRBJ1-1|14
TGTGCCAGCAGCCCAAGGGGGCCCCGGGCTGAAGCTTTCTTT
CASSPRGPRAEAFF
>TRBV30|few|TRBD1|TRBJ1-6|15
TGTGCCTGGGGACCCCGGACAGGTTGGGATTCACCCCTCCACTTT
CAWGPRTGWDSPLHF
>TRBV28|-|TRBD1|TRBJ2-7|15
TGTGCCAGCAGCCGCCGCGGACAGGGATCCCACGAGCAGTACTTC
CASSRRGQGSHEQYF
>TRBV30|-|-|TRBJ2-1|13
TGTGCCTGGCCTTCCCAGTCCTACAATGAGCAGTTCTTC
CAWPSQSYNEQFF
>TRBV11-2|-|-|TRBJ2-1|14
TGTGCCAGCAGCTTAGTCGTTTGGAGAAATGAGCAGTTCTTC
CASSLVVWRNEQFF
>TRBV5-4|-|TRBD2|TRBJ2-2|17
TGTGCCAGCAGCAGAGCGGGACTAGCGGGAGTTGGGGGGGAGCTGTTTTTT
CASSRAGLAGVGGELFF
>TRBV12-3/TRBV12-4|few|TRBD2|TRBJ2-1|13
TGTGCCAGCAAGCCTAGCGGGACGAATGAGCAGTTCTTC
CASKPSGTNEQFF
>TRBV7-9|-|TRBD1|TRBJ2-5|15
TGTGCCAGCAGCTTAGGACAGGGTGGACAAGAGACCCAGTACTTC
CASSLGQGGQETQYF
>TRBV19|-|TRBD1|TRBJ1-1|15
TGTGCCAGTAGTAGCGGACAGGGGGCGCGGACTGAAGCTTTCTTT
CASSSGQGARTEAFF
>TRBV29-1|-|-|TRBJ1-2|13
TGCAGCGTCCTACAGGGAGGGGAGGGTGGCTACACCTTC
CSVLQGGEGGYTF
>TRBV27|-|TRBD2|TRBJ2-5|14
TGTGCCAGCAGTTTACGCGGGGGAAGGGAGACCCAGTACTTC
CASSLRGGRETQYF
>TRBV3-1/TRBV3-2|-|-|TRBJ2-3|14
TGTGCCAGCAGCCAAGACACGGGAACAGATACGCAGTATTTT
CASSQDTGTDTQYF
>TRBV7-6|-|TRBD1|TRBJ1-4|15
TGTGCCAGCAGCGAGACAGGGGGTTCTAATGAAAAACTGTTTTTT
CASSETGGSNEKLFF
>TRBV11-3|-|-|TRBJ1-2|13
TGTGCCAGCAGCTTAGGGAGTCGGGGTCTTGTTACCTTC
CASSLGSRGLVTF
>TRBV19|-|TRBD1|TRBJ2-3|15
TGTGCCAGTAGTATAGGAGGGACAGGGGGCAATACGCAGTATTTT
CASSIGGTGGNTQYF
>TRBV10-3|-|-|TRBJ2-4|15
TGTGCCATCAGTTCGTCGGGAGCAGCCAAAAACATTCAGTACTTC
CAISSSGAAKNIQYF
>TRBV11-2|-|TRBD2|TRBJ2-2|14
TGTGCCAGCAGCTTGTTGCGGGAGCCCCGGGAGCTGTTTTTT
CASSLLREPRELFF
>TRBV2|-|TRBD2|TRBJ2-1|19
TGTGCCAGCAGTGATGGGTTAGCGGGGGGGGCCCTCTCCTACAATGAGCAGTTCTTC
CASSDGLAGGALSYNEQFF
>TRBV5-1|-|TRBD1|TRBJ2-5|16
TGCGCCAGCAGCCCAGGACCGACAGGGGGATCAGAGACCCAGTACTTC
CASSPGPTGGSETQYF
>TRBV30|few|-|TRBJ1-1|13
TGTGCCTGGATGCGGGGACCCTCGCGGGAGACTTTCTTT
CAWMRGPSRETFF